These 3 T cell receptor beta chains share one sample of origin, sequenced in a study of T-cell memory formation after mild COVID-19. In TCRdb, the 5' RACE reads were re-called with MiXCR into one record per CDR3 protein. This table holds approximately 400,000 distinct CDR3 sequences, approximately 25% found once. Sequencing was done on a sample of PBMCs or a T cell subset sorted from them (not recorded which). The receptors stem from an adult woman who had mild COVID-19 (a few samples of this study predate the infection). Cell type and time point are not known.

This clonotype appeared a few times. This chain joins TRBV3-1 and TRBJ2-7; TRBD2 is a possible D gene (5 bases). This CDR3 spans 15 amino acids. Trimming removed 4 bases at V and 0 bases at J, with 13 bases between. Looked up from germline, CDR1 is LGHDT and CDR2 is YNNKEL (reference sequence). The CDR3 protein is CASSLSAVSSYEQYF. The CDR3 DNA is TGTGCCAGCAGCCTCTCAGCGGTCAGCTCCTACGAGCAGTACTTC.

The CDR3 spells CSVTRDGTGELFF. The CDR3 DNA reads TGCAGCGTTACCAGGGATGGGACCGGGGAGCTGTTTTTT. The V call is TRBV29-1, the J call TRBJ2-2; weak D call: TRBD1 (5 bases). Trimming stripped 5 bases from V and 5 bases from J, with 12 bases between. CDR1 and CDR2 (germline): SQVTM, ANQGSEA. This CDR3 is 13 amino acids long.

The chain links TRBV20-1 to TRBJ1-5; tentatively, D is TRBD1 (6 bases). CDR3 length: 13 residues. Germline CDR1 is DFQATT and CDR2 is SNEGSKA (reference sequence). The V and J ends lost 2 bases and 5 bases respectively, with 10 bases between them. The CDR3 nucleotides are TGCAGTGCTAGACAGGGGCCGGATCAGCCCCAGCATTTT. This gives the protein CSARQGPDQPQHF.